These T cell receptor beta chains were read from a single sample in a study of T cells after yellow fever vaccination. TCRdb analysed the 5' RACE reads with MiXCR anew, one entry per CDR3 protein. The sample holds more than 300,000 distinct CDR3 sequences, roughly 10% seen once. Sequencing used CD4+ T cells sorted from PBMCs, obtained 45 days after the yellow fever booster vaccination. Receptor source: a man aged 18 to 35 who received the YFV17D yellow fever vaccine. The CDR3 runs from the conserved cysteine through the conserved F or W. The D gene is left open where the match is weak. Clone size is given for some rows only: seen once, a few or many times, or a class if the clone is expanded.

V gene: TRBV7-2; D gene: .; J gene: TRBJ2-3; clone size: .; CDR3 DNA: TGTGCCAGCACCGCTGTCACAGATACGCAGTATTTT; CDR3 protein: CASTAVTDTQYF
V gene: TRBV6-2/TRBV6-3; D gene: .; J gene: TRBJ2-1; clone size: few; CDR3 DNA: TGTGCCGCAGGGTGGGAGCAGTTCTTC; CDR3 protein: CAAGWEQFF
V gene: TRBV12-3/TRBV12-4; D gene: .; J gene: TRBJ2-2; clone size: .; CDR3 DNA: TGTGCCAGCAGTCCGGGACGGATGAACACCGGGGAGCTGTTTTTT; CDR3 protein: CASSPGRMNTGELFF
V gene: TRBV4-2; D gene: .; J gene: TRBJ2-1; clone size: .; CDR3 DNA: TGTGCCAGCAGCCAAGACGGGCTCCAAGTAAATGAGCAGTTCTTC; CDR3 protein: CASSQDGLQVNEQFF
V gene: TRBV10-3; D gene: TRBD1; J gene: TRBJ1-1; clone size: .; CDR3 DNA: TGTGCCATCAGTGAGTCCCCGGGACAGGGAATAGAAGCTTTCTTT; CDR3 protein: CAISESPGQGIEAFF
V gene: TRBV7-9; D gene: .; J gene: TRBJ2-1; clone size: few; CDR3 DNA: TGTGCCAGCAGCCCTGCATGGGATAACAATGAGCAGTTCTTC; CDR3 protein: CASSPAWDNNEQFF
V gene: TRBV7-2; D gene: TRBD1; J gene: TRBJ1-2; clone size: .; CDR3 DNA: TGTGCCAGCAGCCGGGACAGGCGTTACTATGGCTACACCTTC; CDR3 protein: CASSRDRRYYGYTF
V gene: TRBV4-3; D gene: .; J gene: TRBJ1-1; clone size: .; CDR3 DNA: TGCGCCAGCAGCCAGGCAGGGGCCATGAACACTGAAGCTTTCTTT; CDR3 protein: CASSQAGAMNTEAFF
V gene: TRBV12-3/TRBV12-4; D gene: .; J gene: TRBJ2-5; clone size: .; CDR3 DNA: TGTGCCAGCAGTTTAGACAGGCAGACCCAGTACTTC; CDR3 protein: CASSLDRQTQYF
V gene: TRBV12-3/TRBV12-4; D gene: .; J gene: TRBJ1-2; clone size: .; CDR3 DNA: TGTGCCAGCAGTCGGAACCCCCCCTCCCACCAGGGTGGCTACACCTTC; CDR3 protein: CASSRNPPSHQGGYTF
V gene: TRBV12-3/TRBV12-4; D gene: TRBD1; J gene: TRBJ2-5; clone size: many; CDR3 DNA: TGTGCCAGCAGTAGGGACAGAAAAGAGACCCAGTACTTC; CDR3 protein: CASSRDRKETQYF
V gene: TRBV7-2; D gene: TRBD2; J gene: TRBJ2-3; clone size: few; CDR3 DNA: TGTGCCAGCAGCCCCGGGGGGGCAGCCACAGATACGCAGTATTTT; CDR3 protein: CASSPGGAATDTQYF
V gene: TRBV7-6; D gene: TRBD1; J gene: TRBJ1-2; clone size: few; CDR3 DNA: TGTGCCAGCAGCGGACCTCGGACAGGGAGGGTAAAAGCTAACTATGGCTACACCTTC; CDR3 protein: CASSGPRTGRVKANYGYTF
V gene: TRBV5-6; D gene: .; J gene: TRBJ2-3; clone size: many; CDR3 DNA: TGTGCCAGCAATCTTTGGGGGCCCTACACAGATACGCAGTATTTT; CDR3 protein: CASNLWGPYTDTQYF
V gene: TRBV7-2; D gene: TRBD2; J gene: TRBJ2-1; clone size: .; CDR3 DNA: TGTGCCAGTACCCTTCGACTAGCGGGGTTCAATGAGCAGTTCTTC; CDR3 protein: CASTLRLAGFNEQFF
V gene: TRBV4-2; D gene: .; J gene: TRBJ1-4; clone size: few; CDR3 DNA: TGTGCCAGCAGCCAAGACGGGGGAGGAACAACTAATGAAAAACTGTTTTTT; CDR3 protein: CASSQDGGGTTNEKLFF
V gene: TRBV5-1; D gene: .; J gene: TRBJ2-3; clone size: few; CDR3 DNA: TGCGCCAGCAGGGTTTCCACAGATACGCAGTATTTT; CDR3 protein: CASRVSTDTQYF
V gene: TRBV5-1; D gene: .; J gene: TRBJ2-3; clone size: .; CDR3 DNA: TGCGCCAGCAGCTTGGACGGGGGCAAGATGAGCACAGATACGCAGTATTTT; CDR3 protein: CASSLDGGKMSTDTQYF
V gene: TRBV7-3; D gene: .; J gene: TRBJ1-2; clone size: few; CDR3 DNA: TGTGCCAGCAGCTCAGGGATTGGAAAATATGGCTACACCTTC; CDR3 protein: CASSSGIGKYGYTF
V gene: TRBV20-1; D gene: .; J gene: TRBJ2-3; clone size: many; CDR3 DNA: TGCAGTGCAGCGGCCACAGATACGCAGTATTTT; CDR3 protein: CSAAATDTQYF